This T cell receptor beta chain was recovered during a study of T cells of healthy individuals. This clonotype was seen a few times. TCRdb passed the 5' RACE reads through MiXCR, listing each CDR3 protein once. Of 90,000 to 100,000 distinct CDR3 sequences listed, under 20% are singletons. The sequence derives from a human donor in good health.

The CDR3 reads CATTRTSTDTQYF. The CDR3 DNA reads as TGTGCCACTACTAGAACTAGCACAGATACGCAGTATTTT. This chain joins TRBV15 and TRBJ2-3, with D possibly being TRBD2 (5 bases). This CDR3 comprises 13 residues. Trimming left V 9 bases short and J 0 bases short, with 10 bases between. The germline CDR1 and CDR2 sequences are LNHNV and YYDKDF (reference sequence).